The clone carrying this TCR beta chain occurred many times. The antigen is undetermined. Germline loops: CDR1 KGHDR, CDR2 SFDVKD. Losses at the gene ends were 4 bases for V and 5 bases for J; bases not matched to a gene: 5. There are 16 residues in the CDR3. This record comes from a study of Graves' ophthalmopathy and Graves' hyperthyroidism. Study-level background: Researchers obtained peripheral blood at initial diagnosis, before any treatment had begun.

If patients had other autoimmune diseases, uncontrolled infections, pregnancy or lactation, they were excluded. RNA transcripts served as template for amplifying TCR beta CDR3 sequences. First-round RT-PCR employed HTBI primers, with a second-round multiplex PCR after it. TCRdb fed the multiplex PCR reads into MiXCR, producing one record per CDR3 protein. The sample yields some 750,000 distinct CDR3 sequences, 35% to 50% seen once. Study results and limitations: The blood repertoire also included most expanded thyroid clonotypes above 0.001 frequency.

Sequencing was performed on peripheral blood. The receptor comes from an adult man with Graves' ophthalmopathy. The chain joins TRBV24-1 to TRBJ1-5; 12 nucleotides line up with TRBD1. The CDR3 protein is CATSDPGTGGDQPQHF. DNA of the CDR3: TGTGCCACCAGTGACCCAGGGACAGGGGGCGATCAGCCCCAGCATTTT.